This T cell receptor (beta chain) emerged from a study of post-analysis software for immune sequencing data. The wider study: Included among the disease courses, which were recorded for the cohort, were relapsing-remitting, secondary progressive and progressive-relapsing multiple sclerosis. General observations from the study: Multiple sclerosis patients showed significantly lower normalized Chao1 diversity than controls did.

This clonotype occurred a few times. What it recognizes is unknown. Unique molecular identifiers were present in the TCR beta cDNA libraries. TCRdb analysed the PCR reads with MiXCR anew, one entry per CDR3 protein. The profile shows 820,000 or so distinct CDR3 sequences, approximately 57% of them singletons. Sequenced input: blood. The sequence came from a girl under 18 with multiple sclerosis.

CDR3 region: CASSFSGPVGPYEQYF. The DNA of the CDR3 is TGTGCCAGCAGTTTTTCGGGCCCAGTTGGTCCCTACGAGCAGTACTTC. This chain connects TRBV12-3 or TRBV12-4 to TRBJ2-7; no clear D gene. V was cut by 3 bases and J by 2 bases, with 17 bases left in between. The CDR3 totals 16 residues.